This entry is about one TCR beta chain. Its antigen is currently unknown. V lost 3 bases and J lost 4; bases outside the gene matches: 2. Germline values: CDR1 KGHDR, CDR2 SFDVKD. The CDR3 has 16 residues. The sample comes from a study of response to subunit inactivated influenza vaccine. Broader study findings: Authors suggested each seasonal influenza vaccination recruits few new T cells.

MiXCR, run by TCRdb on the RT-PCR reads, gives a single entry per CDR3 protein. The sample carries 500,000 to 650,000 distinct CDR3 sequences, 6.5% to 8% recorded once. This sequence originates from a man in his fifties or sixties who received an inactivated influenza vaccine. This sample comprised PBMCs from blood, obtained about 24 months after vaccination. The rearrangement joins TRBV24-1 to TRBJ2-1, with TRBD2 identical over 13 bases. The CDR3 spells CATSDTSGRAYNEQFF. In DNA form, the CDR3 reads TGTGCCACCAGTGATACTAGCGGGAGGGCTTACAATGAGCAGTTCTTC.